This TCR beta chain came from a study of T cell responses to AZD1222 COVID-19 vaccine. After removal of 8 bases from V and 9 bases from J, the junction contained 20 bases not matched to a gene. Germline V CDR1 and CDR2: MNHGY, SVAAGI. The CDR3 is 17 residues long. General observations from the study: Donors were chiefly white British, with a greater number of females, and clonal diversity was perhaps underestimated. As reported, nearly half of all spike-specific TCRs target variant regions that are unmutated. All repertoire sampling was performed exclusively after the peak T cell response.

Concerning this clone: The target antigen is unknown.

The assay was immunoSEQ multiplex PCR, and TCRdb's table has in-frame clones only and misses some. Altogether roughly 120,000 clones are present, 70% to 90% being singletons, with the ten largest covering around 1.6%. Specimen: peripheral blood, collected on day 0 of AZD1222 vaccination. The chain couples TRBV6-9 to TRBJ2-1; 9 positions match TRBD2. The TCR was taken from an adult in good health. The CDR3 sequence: CASSRRLRASGTSEQFF. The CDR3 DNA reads TGTGCCAGCTCTCGAAGGTTAAGGGCTAGCGGGACGAGTGAGCAGTTCTTC.